Below are 27 T cell receptor beta chains sequenced from a single sample in a study of human T cells and chemical hapten exposure. As for time point: healthy volunteer bleed at 2 weeks. Before extraction, the whole blood was not fractionated, and total RNA was taken from it. From the RACE reads, TCRdb called clonotypes with MiXCR, one entry per CDR3 protein. Of roughly 130,000 distinct CDR3 sequences in the sample, about 9% were seen once. Source material: whole blood. The receptor set was obtained from a male donor in good health. Some clones in this sample may be carry-over from other donors' samples.

This clonotype was detected a few times. V and J are TRBV29-1 and TRBJ1-1, with TRBD1 as a possible D gene (6 bases). V dropped 0 bases and J dropped 5 bases, with 13 bases sitting between them. Germline V CDR1 and CDR2: SQVTM, ANQGSEA. The CDR3 loop spans 14 amino acids. The CDR3 is CSVEDRGGRTEAFF. The CDR3, as DNA: TGCAGCGTTGAAGATCGCGGGGGCCGTACTGAAGCTTTCTTT.

This clonotype came up a few times. This chain uses TRBV7-2 with TRBJ2-5, with D possibly matching TRBD2 (6 bases). CDR3 length: 13 residues. Germline V gene lookup returns CDR1 SGHTA and CDR2 FQGNSA. V was cut by 8 bases and J by 4 bases, with 14 bases left in between. CDR3 DNA sequence: TGTGCCAGCCGGGAGTTTGTGGGAGAGACCCAGTACTTC. Protein: CASREFVGETQYF. The whole variable domain, filled in from reference TRBV7-2 and TRBJ2-5, reads GAGVSQSPSNKVTEKGKDVELRCDPISGHTALYWYRQSLGQGLEFLIYFQGNSAPDKSGLPSDRFSAERTGGSVSTLTIQRTQQEDSAVYLCASREFVGETQYFGPGTRLLVL.

This clonotype was seen a few times. The chain combines TRBV6-4 with TRBJ2-3; the match to TRBD2 covers 12 bases. CDR1 is MRHNA, CDR2 SNTAGT, per germline. The CDR3 loop spans 16 amino acids. After removal of 6 bases from V and 0 bases from J, the junction contained 4 bases not matched to a gene. The CDR3 here is CASSRLAGASTDTQYF. DNA for the CDR3: TGTGCCAGCAGCCGACTAGCGGGGGCTAGCACAGATACGCAGTATTTT.

This clonotype was picked up many times. The chain combines TRBV15 with TRBJ1-1; weak D call: TRBD1 (5 bases). The CDR3 has 17 amino acids. The germline gives CDR1 LNHNV, CDR2 YYDKDF (reference sequence). V lost 3 bases, J lost 3 bases, and 20 bases lay in between. The CDR3, as DNA: TGTGCCACCAGCAGTGCCCTCAGTGGGGCCGCCGACACTGAAGCTTTCTTT. Protein sequence: CATSSALSGAADTEAFF.

This clonotype was observed many times. The CDR3 sequence: CATTKRGGNVNTEAFF. The DNA of the CDR3 is TGTGCCACCACCAAACGTGGGGGCAACGTGAACACTGAAGCTTTCTTT. The chain uses TRBV6-5 and TRBJ1-1; a possible D gene is TRBD1 (6 bases). This CDR3 region has 16 residues. Germline CDR1 is MNHEY and CDR2 is SVGAGI. Between the trimmed V and J ends, which lost 10 bases and 0 bases, there was a span of 21 bases.

This clonotype has a handful of counts. This chain connects TRBV7-2 to TRBJ1-1; D gene unclear. The germline gives CDR1 SGHTA, CDR2 FQGNSA. The CDR3 runs 13 residues. V gave up 4 bases and J gave up 6 bases, with 12 bases separating them. The CDR3 loop reads CASSSLGQAEAFF. CDR3 sequence (DNA): TGTGCCAGCAGCTCCCTAGGGCAGGCTGAAGCTTTCTTT.

V gene TRBV19 combines with J gene TRBJ1-5, with 8 positions matching TRBD1. J lost 9 bases, V lost 8 bases, and 15 bases had no gene match. This CDR3 comprises 15 residues. The germline gives CDR1 LNHDA, CDR2 SQIVND (reference sequence). In DNA form, the CDR3 reads TGTGCCAGTCGCCCGGACAGGGCCCCCCAGGGGCCCCAGCATTTT. Amino acid sequence: CASRPDRAPQGPQHF.

This clonotype was picked up a small number of times. This chain joins TRBV24-1 and TRBJ2-3; D is undetermined. V was pared by 4 bases and J by 1 base, with 8 bases between. CDR3 size: 14 residues. Germline CDR1 KGHDR, CDR2 SFDVKD. This CDR3 is CATSDGQGTDTQYF. CDR3 DNA: TGTGCCACCAGTGACGGCCAGGGCACAGATACGCAGTATTTT.

The J gene is TRBJ2-7, the V gene TRBV12-3 or TRBV12-4, with a tentative D call TRBD2 (6 bases). This CDR3 is built from 13 residues. Deletions cut 3 bases from V and 1 base from J, with 7 bases between. The CDR3 is CASSLTRSYEQYF. DNA of the CDR3: TGTGCCAGCAGTTTGACTAGATCCTACGAGCAGTACTTC.

This clonotype has at least ten counts. The J gene is TRBJ2-3, the V gene TRBV10-2; D gene uncertain. CDR1 WSHSY and CDR2 SAAADI come from the germline V gene. The V end lost 4 bases, the J end lost 3 bases, and 8 bases lay between the germline ends. CDR3 size: 13 residues. CDR3 DNA sequence: TGCGCCAGCAGTGGGACCAGAACAGATACGCAGTATTTT. Encoded protein: CASSGTRTDTQYF.

The rearrangement links TRBV27 to TRBJ1-6; D is unresolved. This CDR3 is 15 amino acids long. Between the trimmed V and J ends, which lost 6 bases and 10 bases, there was a span of 19 bases. Germline CDR1 is MNHEY and CDR2 is SMNVEV (reference sequence). CDR3 bases: TGTGCCAGCAGCCGATTGACCGGCCTATTATCACCCCTCCACTTT. This translates into CASSRLTGLLSPLHF.

This clonotype was seen more than once but under ten times. The CDR3 sequence is CASSFRVSEAFF. In DNA form, the CDR3 reads TGTGCCAGCAGTTTTCGGGTCTCGGAAGCTTTCTTT. The rearrangement joins TRBV12-3 or TRBV12-4 to TRBJ1-1; D uncertain. CDR3 size: 12 residues. V was pared by 3 bases and J by 8 bases, with 10 bases between.

This clonotype occurred a few times. The chain uses TRBV5-1 and TRBJ2-1; weak D call: TRBD2 (5 bases). The ends were cut back, 6 bases at V and 0 bases at J, with 13 bases in the middle. This CDR3 spans 15 amino acids. Germline V gives CDR1 SGHRS, CDR2 YFSETQ. The CDR3 sequence: CASTLIGVSYNEQFF. CDR3 DNA sequence: TGCGCCAGCACCTTAATCGGGGTCTCCTACAATGAGCAGTTCTTC.

The sample holds a few counts of this clonotype. The genes are TRBV7-9 and TRBJ2-5; no reliable D call. The CDR3 runs to 13 residues. The germline V gene has CDR1 SEHNR and CDR2 FQNEAQ (reference sequence). Trimming left V 5 bases short and J 7 bases short, with 14 bases between. The DNA for the CDR3 is TGTGCCAGCAGCACCAGCATCACTCGGACCCAGTACTTC. Its protein is CASSTSITRTQYF.

This clonotype was detected only a few times. The chain carries TRBV28 and TRBJ2-7; tentative D call: TRBD1 (8 bases). Trimming left V 7 bases short and J 2 bases short, with 21 bases between. CDR1 is MDHEN and CDR2 is SYDVKM in the germline V gene. The CDR3 runs 16 residues. The CDR3 loop reads CASTIGGAGGPYEQYF. The CDR3, as DNA: TGTGCCAGCACCATAGGGGGGGCAGGGGGCCCCTACGAGCAGTACTTC.

The chain combines TRBV3-1 with TRBJ2-7; tentative D call: TRBD1 (6 bases). The CDR3 extends over 14 amino acids. CDR1 and CDR2 from the germline V gene are LGHDT and YNNKEL (reference sequence). V was clipped by 0 bases and J by 3 bases, with 9 bases between them. The CDR3 is CASSQEGGIYEQYF. The CDR3 DNA follows: TGTGCCAGCAGCCAAGAAGGGGGAATCTACGAGCAGTACTTC.

The table lists this clonotype with many counts. The chain recombines TRBV20-1 with TRBJ2-5; possibly TRBD2 for D (6 bases). The germline gives CDR1 DFQATT, CDR2 SNEGSKA (reference sequence). The ends were cut back, 4 bases at V and 2 bases at J, with 11 bases in the middle. The CDR3 is 13 amino acids. Here the CDR3 DNA reads TGCAGTGCTATAGCGGTTACACAAGAGACCCAGTACTTC. It encodes CSAIAVTQETQYF.

There are many counts of this clonotype. The chain has TRBV5-1 and TRBJ1-1; 9 bases line up with TRBD1. J gave up 7 bases and V 5 bases, and 12 bases lay outside the gene matches. The germline V gene has CDR1 SGHRS and CDR2 YFSETQ. The CDR3 runs to 15 residues. The DNA for the CDR3 is TGCGCCAGCAGGGAACCGGACAGGGGAGAAGGTGAAGCTTTCTTT. Its protein product is CASREPDRGEGEAFF.

This clonotype appeared many times. The V call is TRBV6-6, the J call TRBJ1-5, with 9 positions matching TRBD1. Germline V gene sequence: CDR1 MNHNY, CDR2 SVGAGI (reference sequence). V shed 7 bases, J shed 5 bases, and the junction held 9 bases outside the gene matches. The CDR3 totals 15 residues. The CDR3 is CASMREGQGHQPQHF. Written as DNA, the CDR3 is TGTGCCAGCATGCGGGAGGGACAGGGACATCAGCCCCAGCATTTT.

This chain connects TRBV7-9 to TRBJ2-2; no clear D. The V gene lost 4 bases and the J gene lost 6 bases, with 18 bases spanning the gap. The CDR3 has 16 residues. The germline gives CDR1 SEHNR, CDR2 FQNEAQ (reference sequence). The CDR3 DNA follows: TGTGCCAGCAGCTCCTTAGACTCCCGTCGACCCGGGGAGCTGTTTTTT. This codes for CASSSLDSRRPGELFF.

This clonotype has a handful of counts. The rearrangement links TRBV9 to TRBJ1-3, with D unclear. The CDR3 loop spans 13 amino acids. The V and J ends lost 4 bases and 0 bases respectively, with 5 bases between them. CDR1 is SGDLS and CDR2 is YYNGEE in the germline V gene. The CDR3 region has the DNA TGTGCCAGCAGCCGCTCCTCTGGAAACACCATATATTTT. This encodes CASSRSSGNTIYF.

This clonotype showed up many times. The CDR3 reads CASSYVQNGETQYF. CDR3 DNA: TGTGCCAGCAGTTACGTTCAGAACGGAGAGACCCAGTACTTC. The genes are TRBV6-5 and TRBJ2-5; D call uncertain. From germline, CDR1 is MNHEY and CDR2 SVGAGI. Deletions cut 2 bases from V and 4 bases from J, with 11 bases between. CDR3 length: 14 amino acids.

The gene calls are TRBV5-1 and TRBJ1-5, with D unresolved. CDR1 is SGHRS, CDR2 YFSETQ, per germline. The CDR3 sequence is 13 residues long. Trimming removed 7 bases from V and 3 bases from J, with 11 bases in between. CDR3 sequence (DNA): TGCGCCAGCCGACACGATACCAATCAGCCCCAGCATTTT. Protein sequence: CASRHDTNQPQHF.

This clonotype has only a few counts. The V gene is TRBV10-3, the J gene TRBJ1-2; TRBD1 matches 7 bases. Germline CDR1 and CDR2: ENHRY and SYGVKD. V shed 6 bases and J 7 bases; nucleotides not matched to a gene: 11. This CDR3 has 14 amino acids. CDR3 sequence (DNA): TGTGCCATCAGCTTTGACAGGGCGGACGGTGGCTACACCTTC. Encoded protein: CAISFDRADGGYTF.

The gene calls are TRBV10-3 and TRBJ2-3; TRBD2 matches 9 bases. V was clipped by 10 bases and J by 1 base; unmatched bases: 3. The CDR3 is 13 amino acids. Germline loops: CDR1 ENHRY, CDR2 SYGVKD. The CDR3, as DNA: TGTGCCACTTTAGCGGGGGGCACAGATACGCAGTATTTT. It is translated as CATLAGGTDTQYF.

This sequence joins TRBV7-2 and TRBJ2-4; perhaps TRBD2 as D (7 bases). CDR3 size: 14 residues. From germline, CDR1 is SGHTA and CDR2 FQGNSA. Trimming shortened V by 5 bases and J by 6 bases, and 14 bases separated the two germline ends. The CDR3 bases are TGTGCCAGCAGCCCCCCGGGGGGCTCAAACATTCAGTACTTC. This codes for CASSPPGGSNIQYF.

This clonotype has a handful of counts. The chain employs TRBV24-1 and TRBJ2-5; D is possibly TRBD2 (6 bases). Looked up from germline, CDR1 is KGHDR and CDR2 is SFDVKD. Trimming left V 3 bases short and J 0 bases short, with 7 bases between. The CDR3 consists of 14 residues. CDR3 sequence: CATSDGRYQETQYF. Written as DNA, the CDR3 is TGTGCCACCAGTGATGGGAGGTACCAAGAGACCCAGTACTTC.